This TCR beta chain was sequenced in a study of T cell repertoires in cytomegalovirus infection. Study in general: Use of recently identified HLA-C-restricted and well-studied HLA-B-restricted CMV epitopes was part of the study. It was the public TCR beta signatures that indicated both CMV infection and matching HLA type.

TCRdb used MiXCR to reprocess the reads, holding one entry per CDR3 protein. Among hundreds of thousands of distinct CDR3 sequences listed, around 30% were seen once. Overall study findings and caveats: Dominating the ex vivo response were TCR beta clonotypes that were CMV-specific and HLA-C-restricted. People with CMV and the relevant HLA were identified by cumulative public TCR beta family frequency.

The J segment lost 15 bases and the V segment lost 0 bases, leaving 13 bases of the junction unmatched. Germline assignment: CDR1 MNHEY and CDR2 SVGAGI. This CDR3 spans 15 amino acids. Regarding this clonotype: Antigen specificity is unknown.

The input for sequencing was cultured CD8+ T cells from PBMCs, taken from culture after CMV antigen stimulation. The rearrangement links TRBV6-5 to TRBJ2-3; 9 bases map to TRBD2. This clonotype was sampled from a human donor in good health (CMV status not recorded). Some clones in this sample may be carry-over from other donors' samples. The chain's CDR3 is CASSYSPQWAGGKYF. The CDR3, as DNA: TGTGCCAGCAGTTACTCTCCCCAATGGGCGGGGGGGAAATATTTT.